This T cell receptor beta chain was found in a study of T cells in Graves' hyperthyroidism and ophthalmopathy. This CDR3 region has 14 residues. V dropped 5 bases and J dropped 6 bases, with 11 bases sitting between them. CDR1 SGHTA and CDR2 FQGNSA come from the germline V gene. Not enrolled were patients with uncontrolled infection, other autoimmune disease, pregnancy or lactation. Clinical symptoms, serum thyroxine and TRAb, thyroid ultrasound and orbital computed tomography were used for the diagnoses. PBMCs were derived from 10 ml fresh peripheral blood. TCR beta CDR3 regions were amplified from RNA. The HTBI set primed first-round TCR CDR3 RT-PCR. TCRdb used MiXCR to reprocess the multiplex PCR reads, holding one entry per CDR3 protein. The sample includes some 270,000 distinct CDR3 sequences, approximately 25% of them seen just once. The table lists this clonotype with many counts.

The receptor's source is a woman in her 40s with Graves' ophthalmopathy. This chain uses TRBV7-2 with TRBJ1-6; D may be TRBD1 (6 bases). Specimen: blood. The CDR3, as DNA: TGTGCCAGCAGCCCGGACAGCTTTAATTCACCCCTCCACTTT. Translated: CASSPDSFNSPLHF. The full variable domain, with the rest looked up from reference TRBV7-2 and TRBJ1-6, is GAGVSQSPSNKVTEKGKDVELRCDPISGHTALYWYRQSLGQGLEFLIYFQGNSAPDKSGLPSDRFSAERTGGSVSTLTIQRTQQEDSAVYLCASSPDSFNSPLHFGNGTRLTVT.